This section outlines one T cell receptor (beta chain) sequence together with its context. Its matching antigen is unknown. The sample belongs to a study of T cell responses to AZD1222 COVID-19 vaccine. Across the whole study: The study pooled second doses at about 4 or about 12 weeks.

The study, taken as a whole, reports: Reportedly, nearly half of unique spike TCRs recognized epitopes outside B.1.351/B.1.1.7 mutations. Just six or seven AZD1222 recipients tested seropositive at baseline.

Clones were sequenced by immunoSEQ multiplex PCR, and TCRdb holds only the in-frame ones, with some missing. Among approximately 150,000 clones listed, about nine tenths were seen once. Looked up from germline, CDR1 is WNHNN and CDR2 is SYGVQD (reference sequence). V dropped 3 bases and J dropped 0 bases, with 12 bases sitting between them. The CDR3 runs to 16 residues. Sample: peripheral blood, taken on day 0 of AZD1222 vaccination. The clonotype comes from an adult in good health. This chain connects TRBV10-1 to TRBJ2-1; weak D call: TRBD2 (6 bases). The CDR3, as DNA: TGCGCCAGCAGTGAAAGTCGGGGGTTCTCCTACAATGAGCAGTTCTTC. Translating it yields CASSESRGFSYNEQFF.